This section outlines one TCR beta chain sequence together with its context. Its antigen remains unknown. The sample belongs to a study of cytomegalovirus exposure and HLA in healthy donors. Points from the study as a whole: In vitro checks showed that three CMV-associated chains really do target CMV antigens. 16,951 TCR beta sequences were associated with HLA alleles at 0.05 false discovery rate in a later analysis. Within an earlier analysis, most TCR beta V segments proved productive either about 90% or about 30% of the time.

Both 60 Vbeta primers and 13 Jbeta primers went into the PCR. Data came from immunoSEQ multiplex PCR; TCRdb stores just in-frame clones and leaves some out. Of just over 200,000 clones in the sample, more than 65% are singletons; the top ten hold around 1.7%. Germline V lookup: CDR1 SGHRS, CDR2 YFSETQ. CDR3 length: 15 amino acids. V usage is TRBV5-1 and J usage is TRBJ1-3; the D gene is possibly TRBD1 (6 bases). Judging by the DNA end, TRBJ2-2 fits better; the J call may be wrong. Sequencing was performed on PBMCs. This TCR came from a man aged 45 to 65 in good health and CMV-seronegative. In DNA, the CDR3 is TGCGCCAGCAGCTTGGTAGCAGGGGAAGCCGGGGAGCTGTTTTTT. Translated: CASSLVAGEAGELFF.